One sample yielded the 23 T cell receptor beta chains listed below, sequenced in a study of blood T cell repertoires in COVID-19. Clones were sequenced by immunoSEQ multiplex PCR, and TCRdb holds only the in-frame ones, with some missing. The sample contains about 35,000 clones, around 77% of which appear only once. The source material was peripheral blood. Receptor source: a human donor in a cohort sampled during active COVID-19.

This rearrangement joins TRBV5-1 to TRBJ1-2, with a tentative D call TRBD1 (6 bases). Germline V CDR1 and CDR2: SGHRS, YFSETQ. CDR3 length equals 17 residues. V dropped 0 bases and J dropped 7 bases, with 22 bases sitting between them. CDR3: CASSLAWTVDNLGGYTF. The CDR3 DNA follows: TGCGCCAGCAGCTTGGCCTGGACAGTCGACAACTTAGGTGGCTACACCTTC.

The V and J genes are TRBV4-3 and TRBJ2-2; 7 positions agree with TRBD1. Per germline, CDR1 LGHNA and CDR2 YSLEER. The CDR3 sequence is 18 residues long. Trimming took 1 base from V and 0 from J; bases not matched to a gene: 8. CDR3 residues: CASSQVSPGTANTGELFF. CDR3 bases: TGCGCCAGCAGCCAAGTATCCCCCGGGACAGCGAACACCGGGGAGCTGTTTTTT.

The chain carries TRBV11-2 and TRBJ1-6; tentatively, D is TRBD1 (6 bases). The CDR3 contains 15 residues. Germline CDR1 is SGHAT and CDR2 is FQNNGV. With 3 bases removed from V and 10 bases from J, the gap between germline ends came to 16 bases. CDR3 sequence (DNA): TGTGCCAGCAGCTTGGGCGGGGGCGAGTCCTCACCCCTCCACTTT. Translation: CASSLGGGESSPLHF. The full variable domain, its missing parts supplied by reference TRBV11-2 and TRBJ1-6, is EAGVAQSPRYKIIEKRQSVAFWCNPISGHATLYWYQQILGQGPKLLIQFQNNGVVDDSQLPKDRFSAERLKGVDSTLKIQPAKLEDSAVYLCASSLGGGESSPLHFGNGTRLTVT.

The chain has TRBV19 and TRBJ1-5; 9 bases agree with TRBD1. The CDR3 is made up of 16 amino acids. Germline CDR1 LNHDA, CDR2 SQIVND (reference sequence). V gave up 1 base and J gave up 3 bases; unmatched junction bases: 4. The CDR3 DNA reads as TGTGCCAGTAGTATAGGGACAGGGGCCTCCAATCAGCCCCAGCATTTT. It translates to CASSIGTGASNQPQHF.

V is TRBV3-1 (or the pseudogene TRBV3-2) and J is TRBJ1-1; D possibly corresponds to TRBD1 (6 bases). The germline V gene encodes CDR1 LGHDT and CDR2 YNNKEL (reference sequence). Trimming cost V 5 bases and J 1 base, with 20 bases left between them. This CDR3 contains 17 residues. The CDR3: CASSYRQAMPPNTEAFF. The CDR3 DNA follows: TGTGCCAGCAGCTACCGACAGGCCATGCCACCGAACACTGAAGCTTTCTTT.

The V and J genes are TRBV9 and TRBJ2-3; D is unclear. There are 13 residues in the CDR3. The V end lost 0 bases, the J end lost 0 bases, and 2 bases lay between the germline ends. Per germline, CDR1 SGDLS and CDR2 YYNGEE. The CDR3 region has the DNA TGTGCCAGCAGCGTAGCTAGCACAGATACGCAGTATTTT. It is translated as CASSVASTDTQYF.

The chain couples TRBV7-2 to TRBJ1-3, with D possibly TRBD1 on 5 matching bases. V lost 5 bases and J 3 bases, leaving 17 bases between the germline ends. In germline, CDR1 is SGHTA, CDR2 FQGNSA. The CDR3 runs 16 residues. CDR3 coding DNA: TGTGCCAGCAGCGCCTCTCAGGGTCGTGGTGGAAACACCATATATTTT. Translating it yields CASSASQGRGGNTIYF. The whole variable domain, remainder taken from reference TRBV7-2 and TRBJ1-3, is GAGVSQSPSNKVTEKGKDVELRCDPISGHTALYWYRQSLGQGLEFLIYFQGNSAPDKSGLPSDRFSAERTGGSVSTLTIQRTQQEDSAVYLCASSASQGRGGNTIYFGEGSWLTVV.

This chain joins TRBV19 and TRBJ1-2, with a possible D match to TRBD1 (6 bases). The germline V gene has CDR1 LNHDA and CDR2 SQIVND (reference sequence). V dropped 0 bases and J dropped 9 bases, with 14 bases sitting between them. The length of the CDR3 is 14 residues. As DNA, the CDR3 is TGTGCCAGTAGTATAGACGGACAGTCTTTGAGCTACACCTTC. It translates to CASSIDGQSLSYTF.

This clone has a handful of counts. The rearrangement links TRBV21-1 to TRBJ2-7; the table assigns TRBD2, which was not confirmed against the DNA. TRBV21-1 is described as a pseudogene. The CDR3 runs to 17 residues. The CDR3 loop reads CASSKCCGEREFYEQYF. In DNA, the CDR3 is TGTGCCAGCAGCAAATGCTGTGGCGAGCGGGAATTCTACGAGCAGTACTTC.

Only one count was recorded for this clone. The rearrangement joins TRBV5-5 to TRBJ2-5, with 8 nucleotides matching TRBD1. CDR3 size: 15 residues. J was trimmed by 4 bases and V by 4 bases; bases with no gene match: 9. CDR1 and CDR2 from the germline V gene are SGHKS and YYEKEE (reference sequence). CDR3 loop: CASSHGQGRRETQYF. The CDR3 bases are TGTGCCAGCAGCCATGGACAGGGAAGACGAGAGACCCAGTACTTC. Variable domain in full (rest from reference TRBV5-5 and TRBJ2-5): DAGVTQSPTHLIKTRGQQVTLRCSPISGHKSVSWYQQVLGQGPQFIFQYYEKEERGRGNFPDRFSARQFPNYSSELNVNALLLGDSALYLCASSHGQGRRETQYFGPGTRLLVL.

The genes are TRBV15 and TRBJ2-3; 10 bases align to TRBD2. The CDR3 is 17 amino acids. Germline CDR1 reads LNHNV; CDR2 reads YYDKDF (reference sequence). V lost 2 bases and J lost 1; bases outside the gene matches: 6. The CDR3 DNA sequence: TGTGCCACCAGCAGATCTACGGGGACTAGCGGCACAGATACGCAGTATTTT. Protein sequence: CATSRSTGTSGTDTQYF.

The chain uses TRBV12-5 and TRBJ2-2; D may be TRBD2 (6 bases). V was pared by 5 bases and J by 5 bases, with 18 bases between. Looked up from germline, CDR1 is LGHNT and CDR2 is FRNRAP. The CDR3 is 16 amino acids. In DNA, the CDR3 is TGTGCTAGTGGTCGAAACCCCGGGGGATGGACCGGGGAGCTGTTTTTT. Translated: CASGRNPGGWTGELFF.

This sequence joins TRBV27 and TRBJ1-1; 7 positions match TRBD1. Germline trimming cut 2 bases from V and 7 bases from J; bases unmatched to any gene: 13. Per the germline V gene, CDR1 is MNHEY and CDR2 is SMNVEV (reference sequence). This CDR3 is built from 16 residues. CDR3 bases: TGTGCCAGCAGTTTACTATCTTCCGGGACAGTCGTTGAAGCTTTCTTT. It specifies CASSLLSSGTVVEAFF.

The chain links TRBV28 to TRBJ2-3, with 9 bases aligning to TRBD1. Trimming took 6 bases from V and 3 from J; bases not matched to a gene: 10. Germline CDR1 and CDR2: MDHEN and SYDVKM. The CDR3 totals 16 residues. The CDR3 DNA follows: TGTGCCAGCAGCCAAGACAGGGGGTTTAAGACAGATACGCAGTATTTT. Translated, it gives CASSQDRGFKTDTQYF.

This clone appeared a few times. The gene calls are TRBV6-6 and TRBJ1-1; no clear D gene. The CDR3 is made up of 14 amino acids. V lost 5 bases to trimming and J lost 1 base, with 11 bases between them. The germline V gene encodes CDR1 MNHNY and CDR2 SVGAGI (reference sequence). In nucleotides, the CDR3 is TGTGCCAGCAGTGCAACGGTTGAGAACACTGAAGCTTTCTTT. Its translation: CASSATVENTEAFF.

V and J are TRBV4-1 and TRBJ1-1, with D possibly matching TRBD1 (6 bases). This CDR3 region has 11 residues. Germline V gives CDR1 MGHRA, CDR2 YSYEKL. With 4 bases removed from V and 11 bases from J, the gap between germline ends came to 11 bases. The DNA for the CDR3 is TGCGCCAGCAGCCGCGGGGGCTTGGCTTTCTTT. Translation: CASSRGGLAFF.

The J gene is TRBJ2-1, the V gene TRBV10-3; TRBD2 aligns across 8 bases. The CDR3 loop spans 15 amino acids. The V gene's germline CDR1 is ENHRY and CDR2 SYGVKD. With V trimmed by 7 bases and J by 2 bases, 7 bases remained unmatched. This chain's CDR3 is CAIKGLAGPYNEQFF. DNA for the CDR3: TGTGCCATCAAAGGTCTAGCGGGCCCCTACAATGAGCAGTTCTTC.

The chain uses TRBV30 and TRBJ2-1, with 15 bases lining up with TRBD2. Germline trimming cut 4 bases from V and 15 bases from J; bases unmatched to any gene: 10. CDR1 is GTSNPN, CDR2 SVGIG, per germline (reference sequence). The CDR3 is 14 residues long. This CDR3 is CAWMSGTSGRSLFF. For the CDR3, the DNA is TGTGCCTGGATGTCCGGGACTAGCGGGAGGTCCTTGTTCTTC. Using reference TRBV30 and TRBJ2-1 for the parts outside the CDR3, the full variable domain is SQTIHQWPATLVQPVGSPLSLECTVEGTSNPNLYWYRQAAGRGLQLLFYSVGIGQISSEVPQNLSASRPQDRQFILSSKKLLLSDSGFYLCAWMSGTSGRSLFFGPGTRLTVL.

The rearrangement uses TRBV5-8 and TRBJ2-7; 8 bases align to TRBD1. V was clipped by 3 bases and J by 1 base; unmatched bases: 6. Germline assignment: CDR1 SGHTS and CDR2 YDEGEE. The CDR3 extends over 15 amino acids. The CDR3 bases are TGTGCCAGCAGCTATGGGGACAGGTTTTCCTACGAGCAGTACTTC. Amino acids: CASSYGDRFSYEQYF.

The chain links TRBV5-6 to TRBJ1-1, with D tentatively TRBD1 (5 bases). The CDR3 totals 15 residues. V gave up 1 base and J gave up 4 bases, with 14 bases separating them. Germline assignment: CDR1 SGHDT and CDR2 YYEEEE. CDR3 DNA sequence: TGTGCCAGCAGCTTGATATGGGGGGAGAGCACTGAAGCTTTCTTT. Translation gives CASSLIWGESTEAFF.

The chain carries TRBV19 and TRBJ2-3; maybe TRBD2 (6 bases). Trimming left V 5 bases short and J 6 bases short, with 15 bases between. The CDR3 runs 14 residues. From germline, CDR1 is LNHDA and CDR2 SQIVND (reference sequence). CDR3 DNA sequence: TGTGCCAGTAGTGCGTCGGGGGAGACGGATACGCAGTATTTT. Residues: CASSASGETDTQYF.

This chain uses TRBV6-2 or TRBV6-3 with TRBJ1-5; 8 bases map to TRBD1. V dropped 5 bases and J dropped 0; count of bases not matched to a gene: 3. Germline CDR1 is MNHEY and CDR2 is SVGEGT. This CDR3 spans 15 amino acids. In DNA form, the CDR3 reads TGTGCCAGCAGTCGGACAGGGAATAGCAATCAGCCCCAGCATTTT. This encodes CASSRTGNSNQPQHF.

The V call is TRBV5-1, the J call TRBJ2-5; 7 nucleotides align to TRBD1. Germline CDR1 and CDR2: SGHRS and YFSETQ. The CDR3 sequence is 14 residues long. Losses at the gene ends were 4 bases for V and 5 bases for J; bases not matched to a gene: 8. CDR3 amino acids: CASSTDRAGETQYF. DNA of the CDR3: TGCGCCAGCAGCACCGACAGGGCGGGCGAGACCCAGTACTTC.